This T cell receptor (beta chain) was profiled in a study of blood T cells in healthy people across ages. The study, taken as a whole, reports: CMV status of donors was not determined, possibly confounding expanded clonotype changes. The recorded TCR beta diversity per million T cells decreased in a roughly linear manner with age.

About this clonotype itself: As yet, its antigen is unknown.

For the second PCR, which ran for about 7 to 12 cycles, a sample-barcoded 5' primer and a J-beta primer mix were used. Every sample gave at least 2.5 million paired-end reads containing CDR3. TCRdb analysed the 5' RACE reads with MiXCR anew, one entry per CDR3 protein. The data contain about 1.6 million distinct CDR3 sequences, roughly a third of them seen just once; the ten biggest clones take up approximately 10%. Per sample, a minimum of 6.5 million PBMCs were isolated. V lost 1 base to trimming and J lost 8 bases; unmatched junction nucleotides: 8. In germline, CDR1 is MGHRA, CDR2 YSYEKL. This CDR3 has 16 amino acids.

Sequencing was performed on blood. The receptor was isolated from a woman in her twenties or thirties in good health. The chain combines TRBV4-1 with TRBJ2-1; TRBD2 matches at 10 bases. The CDR3 protein is CASSQASGRGWDEQFF. The CDR3 nucleotides read TGCGCCAGCAGCCAAGCGAGCGGGAGGGGCTGGGATGAGCAGTTCTTC.